This entry is about one T cell receptor (beta chain). This same CDR3 is encoded by further DNA sequences in the sample. The memory T cells were sequenced right after ex vivo isolation, without culture. These data belong to a study of CD4 T cell repertoires in COVID-19. Some clones are missing from TCRdb's copy, which holds only in-frame ones; the method was immunoSEQ multiplex PCR. The sample holds 70,000 to 95,000 clones; 83% are singletons and the top ten take around 0.59%. Germline CDR1 SGDLS, CDR2 YYNGEE. V lost 4 bases and J lost 3; bases outside the gene matches: 6. The CDR3 covers 15 residues. The sequencing used CD4+ T cells from peripheral blood, collected after recovery from COVID-19. The sequence derives from a human donor who had COVID-19. The chain couples TRBV9 to TRBJ2-1, with 8 bases identical to TRBD1. The CDR3 loop is CASSPRDRSYNEQFF. The CDR3 nucleotides are TGTGCCAGCAGCCCCCGGGACAGGAGCTACAATGAGCAGTTCTTC.